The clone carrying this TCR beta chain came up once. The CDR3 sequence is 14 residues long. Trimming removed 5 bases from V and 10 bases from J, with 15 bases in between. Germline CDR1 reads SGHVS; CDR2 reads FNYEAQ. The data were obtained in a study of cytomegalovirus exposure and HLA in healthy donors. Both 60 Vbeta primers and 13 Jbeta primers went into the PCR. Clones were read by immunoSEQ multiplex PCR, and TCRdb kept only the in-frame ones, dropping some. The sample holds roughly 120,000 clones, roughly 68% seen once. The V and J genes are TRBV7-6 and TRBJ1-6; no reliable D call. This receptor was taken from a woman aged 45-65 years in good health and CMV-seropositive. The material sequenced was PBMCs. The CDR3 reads CASSRTTSSSPLHF. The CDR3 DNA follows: TGTGCCAGCAGCCGAACGACAAGCTCCTCACCCCTCCACTTT.